The clone carrying this T cell receptor (beta chain) has at least ten counts. This entry belongs to a study of blood T cell repertoires in COVID-19. In the original analysis: From reference gene primer amplification, estimates of nucleated cell counts were derived. Libraries were prepared by immunoSEQ multiplex PCR; TCRdb keeps only in-frame clonotypes and omits some of them. V, J and clone size are those of that table, while D and trimming were read from the DNA. The table records more than 45,000 clones, more than 60% of them present only once. V dropped 5 bases and J dropped 4 bases, with 11 bases sitting between them. Looked up from germline, CDR1 is MNHEY and CDR2 is SMNVEV (reference sequence). The length of the CDR3 is 14 residues.

The chain is built from TRBV27 and TRBJ1-4; D ambiguous. Sample: peripheral blood. The TCR was taken from a human donor in a cohort sampled during active COVID-19. CDR3 DNA: TGTGCCAGCAGTGCACGGGCGGGTAATGAAAAACTGTTTTTT. Encoded protein: CASSARAGNEKLFF.